This is a list of T cell receptor beta chains from one sample in a study of blood T cell repertoires in COVID-19. Here immunoSEQ multiplex PCR was the method, and the copy in TCRdb shows in-frame clones only, minus some. The sample gives fewer than 45,000 clones, around 83% of which show up once; approximately 14% is in the top ten. Sequencing was performed on peripheral blood. The source is a human donor in a cohort sampled during active COVID-19. The CDR3 runs from the conserved cysteine through the conserved F or W. The D gene is left open where the match is weak. Clone size is stated in some rows and not others, as once, few, many or a class when expanded.

d_call clone_size j_call v_call cdr3_nt cdr3_aa
TRBD1 - TRBJ2-2 TRBV9 TGTGCCAGCAGCGTAGCGGGACAGGGGGGCACCGGGGAGCTGTTTTTT CASSVAGQGGTGELFF
TRBD2 - TRBJ2-1 TRBV29-1 TGCAGCATCTCCCAGGGGCTAGCGGGGGTGGATGAGCAGTTCTTC CSISQGLAGVDEQFF
- few TRBJ1-1 TRBV7-9 TGTGCCAGCAGCACCCAGGGTAGTGGGAACACTGAAGCTTTCTTT CASSTQGSGNTEAFF
- few TRBJ1-2 TRBV7-2 TGTGCCAGCAACGAACAGGGATCCAACTATGGCTACACCTTC CASNEQGSNYGYTF
TRBD2 - TRBJ2-2 TRBV4-2 TGTGCCAGCAGCCCCGGGACTAGCGGGGGCGGCGGGGAGCTGTTTTTT CASSPGTSGGGGELFF
TRBD1 once TRBJ1-2 TRBV5-1 TGCGCCAGCAGCAACCGGGACAGGGGCAACTATGGCTACACCTTC CASSNRDRGNYGYTF
- - TRBJ2-6 TRBV3-1/TRBV3-2 TGTGCCAGCAGCCTGATAGGGGGGGCTGGGGCCAACGTCCTGACTTTC CASSLIGGAGANVLTF
- - TRBJ1-1 TRBV7-3 TGTGCCAGCAGCTTAACGGGAGGGCCACGGAACACTGAAGCTTTCTTT CASSLTGGPRNTEAFF
TRBD1 once TRBJ1-6 TRBV2 TGTGCCAGCAGCGGACAGGCGAATTCACCCCTCCACTTT CASSGQANSPLHF
- - TRBJ1-1 TRBV18 TGTGCCAGCTCACCAGGTGGCCGCGGAGGTGAAGCTTTCTTT CASSPGGRGGEAFF
TRBD1 - TRBJ2-1 TRBV23-1 TGCGCCAGCAGTCAGGCAGGGGGCCCCGGGTTTAATGAGCAGTTCTTC CASSQAGGPGFNEQFF
- - TRBJ2-5 TRBV11-2 TGTGCCAGCAGCTCAAGTCGAGGGTTCCAAGAGACCCAGTACTTC CASSSSRGFQETQYF
TRBD1 - TRBJ2-2 TRBV6-2/TRBV6-3 TGTGCCAGCAGCGACAGGGGGCCATCGAACACCGGGGAGCTGTTTTTT CASSDRGPSNTGELFF
- - TRBJ1-1 TRBV6-5 TGTGCCAGCAGTTACCCCGGAGGGATGAACACTGAAGCTTTCTTT CASSYPGGMNTEAFF
- - TRBJ1-2 TRBV4-1 TGCGCCAGCAGCCAGGCTGGGGGCGATGGCTACACCTTC CASSQAGGDGYTF
TRBD1 - TRBJ1-6 TRBV7-9 TGTGCCAGCAGCTTAGGACAGGGGGCATTTAATTCACCCCTCCACTTT CASSLGQGAFNSPLHF
- - TRBJ2-3 TRBV5-1 TGCGCCAGCAGCTTGGTCCTAGGCGGGGACACAGATACGCAGTATTTT CASSLVLGGDTDTQYF
TRBD2 - TRBJ2-5 TRBV5-1 TGCGCCAGCAGCCCTGAGCGGGGGGGTGAGGAGACCCAGTACTTC CASSPERGGEETQYF
TRBD2 - TRBJ2-1 TRBV5-1 TGCGCCAGCAGCAGGGCTAGCGGGGGCTACAATGAGCAGTTCTTC CASSRASGGYNEQFF
TRBD1 - TRBJ2-5 TRBV5-1 TGCGCCAGCAGCCCCAGGGGGCAAGAGACCCAGTACTTC CASSPRGQETQYF
- - TRBJ1-2 TRBV21-1 TGTGCCAGCCGGAGGGGGGGGTATGGCTACACCTTC CASRRGGYGYTF
- - TRBJ1-5 TRBV7-8 TGTGCCAGCAGCGGGAGGGGAGGATGGGGCAATCAGCCCCAGCATTTT CASSGRGGWGNQPQHF
- - TRBJ1-3 TRBV10-3 TGTGCCATCATTGACCCCGACAGCTCTGGAAACACCATATATTTT CAIIDPDSSGNTIYF
TRBD2 - TRBJ2-5 TRBV3-1/TRBV3-2 TGTGCCAGCAGCCCATTGGGGGGGAGGGGACAAGAGACCCAGTACTTC CASSPLGGRGQETQYF
TRBD2 - TRBJ2-1 TRBV6-5 TGTGCCAGCAGTTTAGCGGGGGGGCATTACAATGAGCAGTTCTTC CASSLAGGHYNEQFF
TRBD2 - TRBJ2-7 TRBV6-5 TGTGCCAGCAGCTCTTCCGGGCGGGGGACCTACGAGCAGTACTTC CASSSSGRGTYEQYF
- - TRBJ2-5 TRBV6-6 TGTGCCAGCAGTTACTCGGGCCCGAACCAAGAGACCCAGTACTTC CASSYSGPNQETQYF
TRBD1 - TRBJ2-3 TRBV2 TGTGCCAGCAGCGAGGACAGGGCCTCGGATACGCAGTATTTT CASSEDRASDTQYF
TRBD2 - TRBJ2-1 TRBV24-1 TGTGCCACCAGTGATCAGCGGGGGGGCGCCTACAATGAGCAGTTCTTC CATSDQRGGAYNEQFF